This TCR beta chain was captured by sequencing in a study of cytomegalovirus exposure and HLA in healthy donors. Study-level points and caveats: An Asian-associated ancestry cluster reportedly showed fewer N-insertions than the approximately 700-donor mean in a later analysis. Several of the most significant clusters appeared, in a later analysis, to be linked to common viral pathogens. A later analysis found most CMV-associated TCR beta chains apparently HLA-restricted.

Per germline, CDR1 SGHAT and CDR2 FQNNGV. The CDR3 is 13 amino acids. V lost 7 bases to trimming and J lost 11 bases, with 20 bases between them. Turning to this clone: Its antigen is unknown.

The PCR employed 60 Vbeta primers together with 13 Jbeta primers. TCRdb's copy holds only in-frame clones and misses some; the assay was immunoSEQ multiplex PCR. The top ten hold roughly 3% of the sample, which has more than 70,000 clones, over 60% seen once. Among the donors, all were healthy bone marrow donors. The sequence was collected from a middle-aged man in good health and CMV-seronegative. The sequencing sample was made of PBMCs. The chain links TRBV11-2 to TRBJ1-1, with D perhaps matching TRBD1 (6 bases). The CDR3 is CASTLAGGAGAFF. The CDR3 coding sequence is TGTGCCAGCACCCTAGCGGGGGGGGCTGGGGCTTTCTTT.